This T cell receptor (beta chain) was retrieved from a study of blood T cell repertoires in COVID-19. Across the study: Material from acute and convalescent COVID-19 was sourced from the United States, Italy and Spain. PBMCs, B-cell-depleted T cells, or T cells provided the cDNA or gDNA that made up the material.

This CDR3 region has 14 residues. CDR1 and CDR2 (germline): LGHDT, YNNKEL (reference sequence). Trimming left V 4 bases short and J 6 bases short, with 15 bases between. Original handling: Estimated nucleated cell counts came from reference gene primer amplification. The table came from immunoSEQ multiplex PCR; TCRdb's copy has only in-frame clones and leaves some out. The DNA was the basis for D and trimming; V, J and clone size are from that table. The profile shows around 100,000 clones, approximately 92% of them singletons. The chain uses TRBV3-1 (or the pseudogene TRBV3-2) and TRBJ1-2; D possibly corresponds to TRBD1 (5 bases). This receptor was obtained from a middle-aged man with active COVID-19. Sequences were obtained from peripheral blood. The CDR3 DNA is TGTGCCAGCAGCCCAGCAGGCAGGGAACATGGCTACACCTTC. This gives the protein CASSPAGREHGYTF.